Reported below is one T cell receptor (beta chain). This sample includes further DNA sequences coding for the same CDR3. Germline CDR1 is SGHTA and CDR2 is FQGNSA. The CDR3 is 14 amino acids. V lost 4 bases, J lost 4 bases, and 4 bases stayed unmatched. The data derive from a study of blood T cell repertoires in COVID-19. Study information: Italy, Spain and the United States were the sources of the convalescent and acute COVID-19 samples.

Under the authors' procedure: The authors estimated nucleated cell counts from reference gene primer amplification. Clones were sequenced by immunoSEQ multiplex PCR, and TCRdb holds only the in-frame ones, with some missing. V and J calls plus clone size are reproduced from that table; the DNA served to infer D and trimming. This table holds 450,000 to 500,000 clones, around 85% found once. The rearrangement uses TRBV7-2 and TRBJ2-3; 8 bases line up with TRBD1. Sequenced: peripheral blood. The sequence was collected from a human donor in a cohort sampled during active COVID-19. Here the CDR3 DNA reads TGTGCCAGCAGCTCGCGGACAGGGCCAGATACGCAGTATTTT. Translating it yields CASSSRTGPDTQYF.